One and the same sample provided the 20 T cell receptor beta chains below, sequenced in a study of breast tumors, draining lymph nodes, adjacent tissues. TCRdb passed the multiplex PCR reads through MiXCR, listing each CDR3 protein once. Of some 65,000 distinct CDR3 sequences listed, roughly two fifths were seen once; the top ten hold over 7.5%. Specimen: breast tumor tissue. These receptors were taken from a female donor with breast cancer. Some clones in this sample may be carry-over from other donors' samples.

V gene TRBV7-9 combines with J gene TRBJ2-1, with 12 bases that match TRBD2. V was clipped by 7 bases and J by 0 bases; unmatched bases: 4. Germline assignment: CDR1 SEHNR and CDR2 FQNEAQ (reference sequence). This CDR3 region has 16 residues. The CDR3 protein is CASNGLAGLSYNEQFF. The CDR3, as DNA: TGTGCCAGCAACGGACTAGCGGGGCTCTCCTACAATGAGCAGTTCTTC.

As for this clonotype: The junction shows a germline mismatch at one end, possibly a read error. The gene calls are TRBV6-2 or TRBV6-3 and TRBJ2-7; 8 bases align to TRBD2. The germline V gene encodes CDR1 MNHEY and CDR2 SVGEGT. This CDR3 contains 16 residues. CDR3 sequence: CASSHSRGSGVLEQYF. The DNA for the CDR3 is TGTGCCAGCAGTCACTCGAGAGGTAGCGGGGTCCTCGAGCAGTACTTC.

The rearrangement joins TRBV7-2 to TRBJ1-6; D not certain. V lost 6 bases and J 5 bases, leaving 14 bases between the germline ends. The CDR3 totals 15 residues. Germline V gives CDR1 SGHTA, CDR2 FQGNSA. The CDR3 coding sequence is TGTGCCAGCAGTTCGGACGCCTCGAATAATTCACCCCTCCACTTT. Its protein is CASSSDASNNSPLHF.

In the case of this clonotype: A much larger clonotype is one base distant, so this may be a read error. The chain is built from TRBV7-8 and TRBJ1-2; 8 bases are shared with TRBD1. Germline V CDR1 and CDR2: SGHVS, FQNEAQ. This CDR3 is built from 15 residues. The CDR3 loop is CASSKDRGLWDGYPF. The CDR3 nucleotides are TGTGCCAGCAGTAAAGACAGGGGTTTGTGGGATGGCTACCCCTTC.

Note on this clonotype: A read error may account for a junction end that differs from germline. V and J are TRBV7-7 and TRBJ2-3, with D tentatively TRBD1 or TRBD2 (5 bases each). The CDR3 extends over 14 amino acids. Germline V gene lookup returns CDR1 SSHAT and CDR2 FNYEAQ (reference sequence). This CDR3 reads CASSPGDRTDTQYF. CDR3 sequence (DNA): TGTGCTAGCAGCCCCGGGGACCGCACAGATACGCAGTATTTT.

This clonotype showed up just a few times. V and J are TRBV6-5 and TRBJ2-1; D is undetermined. Trimming took off 5 bases at V and 1 base at J, with 12 bases between the two ends. The CDR3 extends over 15 amino acids. CDR1 and CDR2 (germline): MNHEY, SVGAGI. The CDR3 DNA reads as TGTGCCAGCAGTCACCCCGGTAGGTCCTACAATGAGCAGTTCTTC. It translates to CASSHPGRSYNEQFF.

This clonotype was detected only a few times. CDR3 residues: CATQTGVNTEAFF. CDR3 DNA: TGTGCTACGCAAACAGGGGTGAACACTGAAGCTTTCTTT. This chain connects TRBV12-5 to TRBJ1-1; 7 bases align to TRBD1. The germline CDR1 and CDR2 sequences are LGHNT and FRNRAP. CDR3 length: 13 residues. V lost 10 bases, J lost 0 bases, and 5 bases stayed unmatched.

The chain is built from TRBV9 and TRBJ1-4, with 7 positions matching TRBD1. The CDR3 consists of 14 residues. V dropped 3 bases and J dropped 7; count of bases not matched to a gene: 6. Germline lookup yields CDR1 SGDLS and CDR2 YYNGEE. For the CDR3, the DNA is TGTGCCAGCAGCGGACAGGGTGGCTCTGAAAAACTGTTTTTT. Translation: CASSGQGGSEKLFF.

This CDR3 is CASAYGGDRGREKLFF. The CDR3 DNA reads as TGTGCCAGCGCTTACGGGGGGGACAGGGGGCGTGAAAAACTGTTTTTT. J is TRBJ1-4 and V is TRBV7-9; TRBD1 aligns across 12 bases. The CDR3 loop spans 16 amino acids. The J segment lost 7 bases and the V segment lost 8 bases, leaving 11 bases of the junction unmatched. Germline CDR1 SEHNR, CDR2 FQNEAQ (reference sequence).

As to this clonotype: Germline is not matched at one junction end, which may reflect a read error. As DNA, the CDR3 is TGTGCCAGCAGCCCTGGAGGTGGAGTGAGCAATCAGCCCCGGCATTTT. Its protein product is CASSPGGGVSNQPRHF. This chain links TRBV4-2 with TRBJ1-5; the D is unclear. Per germline, CDR1 LGHNA and CDR2 YNFKEQ. This CDR3 region has 16 residues.

This clonotype has at least ten counts. This sequence joins TRBV20-1 and TRBJ2-7; unclear D gene. The V end lost 6 bases, the J end lost 3 bases, and 9 bases lay between the germline ends. This CDR3 is 11 amino acids long. The V gene's germline CDR1 is DFQATT and CDR2 SNEGSKA (reference sequence). Here the CDR3 reads CSALINYEQYF. CDR3 sequence (DNA): TGCAGTGCCCTGATTAACTACGAGCAGTACTTC.

The table lists this clonotype with many counts. This chain uses TRBV29-1 with TRBJ2-1; either TRBD1 or TRBD2 may fit D (6 bases each). The V end lost 7 bases, the J end lost 8 bases, and 18 bases lay between the germline ends. The CDR3 has 13 residues. In germline, CDR1 is SQVTM, CDR2 ANQGSEA. CDR3 region: CSGLEGGMDEQFF. Here the CDR3 DNA reads TGCAGCGGGTTAGAGGGGGGTATGGATGAGCAGTTCTTC.

In the case of this clonotype: This clone may be a read error of a much larger clone one base away. The rearrangement links TRBV3-1 to TRBJ2-5; possibly TRBD2 for D (6 bases). The CDR3 consists of 10 residues. V was shortened by 4 bases and J by 9 bases, with 6 bases between the two germline ends. CDR1 is LGHDT, CDR2 YNNKEL, per germline (reference sequence). This chain's CDR3 is CASSREAQYF. As DNA, the CDR3 is TGTGCCAGCAGCCGGGAGGCCCAGTACTTC.

This chain joins TRBV24-1 and TRBJ1-5, with TRBD1 as a possible D gene (5 bases). This CDR3 comprises 15 residues. Germline V gene data show CDR1 as KGHDR and CDR2 as SFDVKD. V shed 0 bases and J shed 7 bases, with 12 bases lying between them. CDR3 region: CATSDLSGKNQPQHF. CDR3 coding DNA: TGTGCCACCAGTGATTTGTCAGGGAAGAACCAGCCCCAGCATTTT.

V usage is TRBV7-9 and J usage is TRBJ2-7, with TRBD1 matching 7 bases. Trimming took 4 bases from V and 1 from J; bases not matched to a gene: 7. The CDR3 sequence is 15 residues long. Germline CDR1 SEHNR, CDR2 FQNEAQ (reference sequence). The CDR3 region has the DNA TGTGCCAGCAGCTCACCTTTGACAGGGTCCTACGAGCAGTACTTC. It is translated as CASSSPLTGSYEQYF.

The chain has TRBV20-1 and TRBJ1-2, with 8 nucleotides matching TRBD1. Germline CDR1 is DFQATT and CDR2 is SNEGSKA (reference sequence). The junction had 4 bases not matched to a gene; V was cut back by 6 bases and J by 7 bases. The CDR3 loop spans 11 amino acids. The CDR3 nucleotides are TGCAGTGCGGACAGGGTTCGTGGCTACACCTTC. This translates into CSADRVRGYTF.

This clonotype was counted at least ten times. V and J are TRBV24-1 and TRBJ1-6, with 11 bases lining up with TRBD1. V dropped 9 bases and J dropped 8; count of bases not matched to a gene: 5. The CDR3 length is 14 residues. Germline-derived CDR1 and CDR2 are KGHDR and SFDVKD. For the CDR3, the DNA is TGTGCCACCCAAGGACAGGGGGCACATTCACCCCTCCACTTT. Translated, it gives CATQGQGAHSPLHF.

The chain couples TRBV29-1 to TRBJ2-1; D not resolved. From germline, CDR1 is SQVTM and CDR2 ANQGSEA. The CDR3 is made up of 14 amino acids. V lost 7 bases to trimming and J lost 5 bases, with 18 bases between them. CDR3 DNA: TGCAGCGCTGAGAATCGGTTACGACACAATGAGCAGTTCTTC. Translation: CSAENRLRHNEQFF.

The chain uses TRBV9 and TRBJ1-4; 9 bases map to TRBD1. The length of the CDR3 is 16 residues. Germline V CDR1 and CDR2: SGDLS, YYNGEE. The V segment lost 4 bases and the J segment 3 bases; nucleotides outside the gene matches: 7. The CDR3 sequence is CASSRGQGQANEKLFF. In DNA, the CDR3 is TGTGCCAGCAGCCGGGGACAGGGCCAAGCTAATGAAAAACTGTTTTTT.

The chain employs TRBV20-1 and TRBJ2-2, with D possibly being TRBD1 (7 bases). V was clipped by 6 bases and J by 7 bases, with 27 bases between them. The CDR3 totals 17 residues. Germline CDR1 and CDR2: DFQATT and SNEGSKA (reference sequence). The CDR3 sequence is CSAHVGGGRGSGGELFF. As DNA, the CDR3 is TGCAGTGCGCACGTCGGGGGCGGCAGGGGGTCTGGCGGGGAGCTGTTTTTT.